One and the same sample provided the 3 T cell receptor beta chains below, sequenced in a study of blood T cell repertoires in COVID-19. The data were produced by immunoSEQ multiplex PCR, yet TCRdb's version contains in-frame clones alone and is incomplete. The sample includes 350,000 to 400,000 clones, 88% seen only once; the top ten take less than 1.5%. The sequenced sample consisted of PBMCs or T cells enriched from blood (not recorded which). These receptors all stem from a woman aged 18-30 years who had recovered from COVID-19.

The CDR3 loop is CASVSGGRADTQYF. The CDR3 DNA reads TGTGCTAGTGTCAGCGGGGGGCGGGCAGATACGCAGTATTTT. The gene calls are TRBV12-5 and TRBJ2-3; TRBD2 matches 9 bases. CDR1 and CDR2 (germline): LGHNT, FRNRAP. The CDR3 loop spans 14 amino acids. Trimming removed 7 bases from V and 4 bases from J; junction bases left unmatched: 6.

The V gene is TRBV19, the J gene TRBJ2-3; TRBD1 is a possible D gene (5 bases). This CDR3 comprises 15 residues. V lost 1 base and J 6 bases, leaving 14 bases between the germline ends. Germline lookup yields CDR1 LNHDA and CDR2 SQIVND (reference sequence). Here the CDR3 DNA reads TGTGCCAGTAGTATAGGGGGCAGGATACGGGATACGCAGTATTTT. Amino acids: CASSIGGRIRDTQYF.

This clone was seen a few times. The V and J genes are TRBV5-1 and TRBJ2-2, with 7 bases lining up with TRBD1. V gave up 2 bases and J gave up 0 bases; unmatched junction bases: 1. The CDR3 extends over 15 amino acids. Germline CDR1 and CDR2: SGHRS and YFSETQ. CDR3 protein: CASSFGTANTGELFF. The CDR3 DNA sequence: TGCGCCAGCAGCTTCGGGACAGCGAACACCGGGGAGCTGTTTTTT.